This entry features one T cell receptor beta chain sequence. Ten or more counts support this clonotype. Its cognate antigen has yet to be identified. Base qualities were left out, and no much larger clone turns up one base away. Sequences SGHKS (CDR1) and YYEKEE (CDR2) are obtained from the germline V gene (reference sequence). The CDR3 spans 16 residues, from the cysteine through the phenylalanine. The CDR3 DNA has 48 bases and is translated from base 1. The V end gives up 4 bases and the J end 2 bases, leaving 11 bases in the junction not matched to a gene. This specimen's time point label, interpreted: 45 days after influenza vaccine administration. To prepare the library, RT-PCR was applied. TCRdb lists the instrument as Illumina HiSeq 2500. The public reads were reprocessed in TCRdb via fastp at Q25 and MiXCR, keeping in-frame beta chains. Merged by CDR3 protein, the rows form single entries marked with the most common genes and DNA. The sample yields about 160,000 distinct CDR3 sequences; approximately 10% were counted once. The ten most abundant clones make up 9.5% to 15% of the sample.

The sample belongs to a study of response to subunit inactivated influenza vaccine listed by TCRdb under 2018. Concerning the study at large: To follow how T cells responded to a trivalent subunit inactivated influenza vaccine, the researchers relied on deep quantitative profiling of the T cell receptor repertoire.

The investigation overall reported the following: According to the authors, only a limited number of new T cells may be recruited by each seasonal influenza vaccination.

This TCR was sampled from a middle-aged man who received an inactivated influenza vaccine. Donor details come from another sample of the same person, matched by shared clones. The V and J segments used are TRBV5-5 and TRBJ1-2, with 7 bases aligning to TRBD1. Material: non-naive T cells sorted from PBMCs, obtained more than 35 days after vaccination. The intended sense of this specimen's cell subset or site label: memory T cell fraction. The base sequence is TGTGCCAGCAGCCCGAATCCGGGACAGCTAAACTATGGCTACACCTTC. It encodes CASSPNPGQLNYGYTF.